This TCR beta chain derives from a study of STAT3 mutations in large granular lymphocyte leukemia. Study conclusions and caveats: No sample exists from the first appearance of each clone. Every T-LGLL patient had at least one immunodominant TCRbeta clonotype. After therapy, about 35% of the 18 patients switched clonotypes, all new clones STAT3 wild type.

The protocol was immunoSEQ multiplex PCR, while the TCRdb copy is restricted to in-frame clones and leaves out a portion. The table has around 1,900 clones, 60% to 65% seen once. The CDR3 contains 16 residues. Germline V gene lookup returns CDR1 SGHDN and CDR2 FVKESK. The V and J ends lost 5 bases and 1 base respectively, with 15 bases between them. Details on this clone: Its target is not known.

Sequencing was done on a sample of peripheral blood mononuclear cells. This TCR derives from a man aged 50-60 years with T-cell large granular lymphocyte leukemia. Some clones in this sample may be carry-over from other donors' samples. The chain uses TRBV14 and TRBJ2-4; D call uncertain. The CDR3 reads CASSYGPYEAKNIQYF. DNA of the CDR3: TGTGCCAGCAGCTACGGGCCGTACGAGGCCAAAAACATTCAGTACTTC.